The 10 T cell receptor beta chains below all came from one sample that was sequenced in a study of immune evolution from preneoplasia to lung adenocarcinoma. TCRdb's copy holds only in-frame clones and misses some; the assay was immunoSEQ multiplex PCR. The sample lists 4,500 to 5,500 clones, 87% seen once, with about 3% in the top ten. Sequencing was carried out using FFPE invasive lung adenocarcinoma tissue. These receptors all stem from a person aged 45 to 59 with lung adenocarcinoma.

The table lists this clone with a count of one. J is TRBJ1-5 and V is TRBV1; TRBD1, as called in the table, went unchecked against the DNA. TRBV1 is a pseudogene. The CDR3 is made up of 20 amino acids. CDR3 nucleotide sequence: TGCACCAGCAGCCAACATGGCGGACAGGGAATCTTTGGGAGCAATCAGCCCCAGCATTTT. It encodes CTSSQHGGQGIFGSNQPQHF.

V and J are TRBV29-1 and TRBJ1-1; D remains unclear. The CDR3 contains 13 residues. CDR1 and CDR2 from the germline V gene are SQVTM and ANQGSEA. V lost 4 bases to trimming and J lost 4 bases, with 13 bases between them. In DNA form, the CDR3 reads TGCAGCGTTGGAGAGGGAGGGAGCACTGAAGCTTTCTTT. It translates to CSVGEGGSTEAFF.

The chain couples TRBV18 to TRBJ1-5, with D perhaps TRBD1 (6 bases). The CDR3 extends over 15 amino acids. From germline, CDR1 is KGHSH and CDR2 LQKENI. The V end was cut by 5 bases, the J end by 2 bases, with 13 bases between. CDR3 nucleotides: TGTGCCAGCTCAGGGATGGACAGCGGCAATCAGCCCCAGCATTTT. Residues: CASSGMDSGNQPQHF.

The V and J genes are TRBV30 and TRBJ1-1; no firm D call. This CDR3 comprises 13 residues. Germline CDR1 is GTSNPN and CDR2 is SVGIG (reference sequence). V was trimmed by 5 bases and J by 4 bases, leaving 14 bases between them. The CDR3 region has the DNA TGTGCCTGGGTGTGGCAGGCCGCCACTGAAGCTTTCTTT. The encoded protein is CAWVWQAATEAFF.

The rearrangement joins TRBV20-1 to TRBJ1-1; possible D gene TRBD1, 6 bases. The CDR3 sequence is 10 residues long. Germline values: CDR1 DFQATT, CDR2 SNEGSKA (reference sequence). CDR3 in DNA: TGCCCTTTACAGGGAAGGAAAGCTTTCTTT. Its translation: CPLQGRKAFF.

V usage is TRBV6-6 and J usage is TRBJ1-5; a possible D gene is TRBD1 (6 bases). Looked up from germline, CDR1 is MNHNY and CDR2 is SVGAGI (reference sequence). V lost 2 bases to trimming and J lost 5 bases, with 13 bases between them. This CDR3 has 15 residues. Here the CDR3 reads CASSYGDTTYQPQHF. Here the CDR3 DNA reads TGTGCCAGCAGTTACGGGGACACCACGTATCAGCCCCAGCATTTT.

V usage is TRBV28 and J usage is TRBJ1-3; TRBD1 is a possible D gene (6 bases). V was clipped by 5 bases and J by 0 bases, with 17 bases between them. The CDR3 has 17 residues. Germline V CDR1 and CDR2: MDHEN, SYDVKM. In nucleotides, the CDR3 is TGTGCCAGCAGTAGAACCGGACAGCTCGCCTCTGGAAACACCATATATTTT. Its protein product is CASSRTGQLASGNTIYF. The full variable domain, its missing parts supplied by reference TRBV28 and TRBJ1-3, is DVKVTQSSRYLVKRTGEKVFLECVQDMDHENMFWYRQDPGLGLRLIYFSYDVKMKEKGDIPEGYSVSREKKERFSLILESASTNQTSMYLCASSRTGQLASGNTIYFGEGSWLTVV.

This clone has a handful of counts. The CDR3 loop is CASSTNLFSSTDTQYF. The CDR3 nucleotides are TGTGCCAGCAGTACAAACTTATTTTCTAGCACAGATACGCAGTATTTT. The chain links TRBV28 to TRBJ2-3; D not resolved. The CDR3 spans 16 residues. V was cut by 5 bases and J by 0 bases, with 15 bases left in between. Germline assignment: CDR1 MDHEN and CDR2 SYDVKM.

The V call is TRBV28, the J call TRBJ1-5; 9 nucleotides align to TRBD1. Germline trimming cut 5 bases from V and 9 bases from J; bases unmatched to any gene: 8. The CDR3 is made up of 14 amino acids. Germline assignment: CDR1 MDHEN and CDR2 SYDVKM. In DNA form, the CDR3 reads TGTGCCAGCAGTCGGACAGGGGCCCGAGGGCCCCAGCATTTT. This gives the protein CASSRTGARGPQHF.

The chain joins TRBV27 to TRBJ2-1, with 13 bases fitting TRBD2. Germline trimming cut 7 bases from V and 9 bases from J; bases unmatched to any gene: 21. This CDR3 comprises 19 residues. Germline V lookup: CDR1 MNHEY, CDR2 SMNVEV (reference sequence). The CDR3 region has the DNA TGTGCCAGCATATCACGACTAGCGGGAGGAGAGGGTATAAGGAGTGAGCAGTTCTTC. Encoded protein: CASISRLAGGEGIRSEQFF.